This TCR beta chain was found in a study of cytomegalovirus exposure and HLA in healthy donors. The PCR was carried out with 60 Vbeta primers and 13 Jbeta primers. Method: immunoSEQ multiplex PCR; TCRdb's copy keeps in-frame clones and lacks some. Found here are around 70,000 clones; the top ten clones hold over 1.5%. Study-wide points: Later examination showed HLA-associated TCR beta chains had greater clonal expansion than equally common others. CMV serostatus was the sole immune exposure information available.

In the case of this clone: Its specificity is unknown.

The V gene's germline CDR1 is MRHNA and CDR2 SNTAGT. This CDR3 has 13 amino acids. The V gene end was trimmed by 6 bases and the J gene end by 4 bases; junction bases not matched to a gene: 1. Material: PBMCs. This TCR was sampled from a woman between 25 and 40 years old in good health and CMV-seronegative. The gene calls are TRBV6-4 and TRBJ2-2; 8 positions match TRBD2. As DNA, the CDR3 is TGTGCCAGCAGCGGGACTAGCACCGGGGAGCTGTTTTTT. Amino acid sequence: CASSGTSTGELFF.